Below are 10 T cell receptor beta chains sequenced from a single sample in a study of liver allograft versus peripheral blood T cells. About the research overall: What was compared were the T cell receptor repertoires in transplanted livers and those in the peripheral blood of recipients.

One entry per CDR3 protein results from TCRdb running MiXCR on the reads. The sample shows around 12,000 distinct CDR3 sequences, approximately 30% of them seen only once. Source of these receptors: a human patient who had a liver transplant. A share of the T cells may be of graft donor origin.

Concerning this clonotype itself: A much larger clone differs from this one at a single base, so this may be a read error. The chain uses TRBV29-1 and TRBJ1-4; D perhaps matches TRBD1 (5 bases). Germline V gene data show CDR1 as SQVTM and CDR2 as ANQGSEA. This CDR3 comprises 13 residues. The CDR3 here is CRVGRQSNEKLFF. The DNA for the CDR3 is TGCAGGGTTGGACGACAGAGTAATGAAAAACTGTTTTTT.

This sequence joins TRBV20-1 and TRBJ2-1, with 9 bases aligning to TRBD2. From germline, CDR1 is DFQATT and CDR2 SNEGSKA (reference sequence). V trimming: 6 bases; J trimming: 7 bases; junction bases outside the gene matches: 13. The CDR3 runs 15 residues. CDR3 region: CSADAGERGENEQFF. CDR3 in DNA: TGCAGTGCCGACGCCGGGGAGCGGGGGGAGAATGAGCAGTTCTTC.

This rearrangement joins TRBV20-1 to TRBJ2-7; 7 positions agree with TRBD1. The length of the CDR3 is 13 residues. Trimming cost V 5 bases and J 4 bases; bases outside gene matches: 8. Germline assignment: CDR1 DFQATT and CDR2 SNEGSKA (reference sequence). CDR3: CSAALTGRYEQYF. CDR3 DNA sequence: TGCAGTGCTGCCTTGACAGGGCGGTACGAGCAGTACTTC.

This clonotype was seen many times. This chain connects TRBV5-4 to TRBJ2-1, with a tentative D call TRBD1 (6 bases). The CDR3 is 15 residues long. V was trimmed by 0 bases and J by 6 bases, leaving 13 bases between them. Germline CDR1 SGHNT, CDR2 YYREEE (reference sequence). This CDR3 is CASSLENRASNEQFF. The CDR3 nucleotides read TGTGCCAGCAGCTTGGAGAACAGGGCTAGCAATGAGCAGTTCTTC.

The chain is built from TRBV12-3 or TRBV12-4 and TRBJ1-5, with 8 bases identical to TRBD1. The CDR3 has 15 residues. V shed 4 bases, J shed 4 bases, and the junction held 6 bases outside the gene matches. Here the CDR3 reads CASSSRTGLNQPQHF. CDR3 DNA sequence: TGTGCCAGCAGTTCGAGGACAGGGCTTAATCAGCCCCAGCATTTT.

A note on this clonotype: This likely came from a read error, as a far larger clone is one base away. The chain has TRBV6-6 and TRBJ2-1; D remains unclear. The CDR3 spans 13 residues. Trimming stripped 2 bases from V and 13 bases from J, with 15 bases between. Germline-derived CDR1 and CDR2 are MNHNY and SVGAGI (reference sequence). The CDR3 DNA follows: TGTGCCAGCAGTTACAAGCGTCCAGAGACCCAGTTCTTC. As protein: CASSYKRPETQFF.

The V and J genes are TRBV7-2 and TRBJ1-1, with a weak D call TRBD1 (6 bases). Germline loops: CDR1 SGHTA, CDR2 FQGNSA. The V gene lost 1 base and the J gene lost 3 bases, with 15 bases spanning the gap. The CDR3 extends over 16 amino acids. The CDR3 region has the DNA TGTGCCAGCAGCTTAGGCCATACAGGGTGGTACACTGAAGCTTTCTTT. This encodes CASSLGHTGWYTEAFF.

By proportion, this clonotype is medium-sized. This sequence joins TRBV24-1 and TRBJ1-2, with D hard to call. The CDR3 is made up of 13 amino acids. CDR1 and CDR2 (germline): KGHDR, SFDVKD. Trimming pared 3 bases from V and 7 bases from J, leaving 11 bases between. For the CDR3, the DNA is TGTGCCACCAGTGATGAGCTTGGGGTTGGCTACACCTTC. Translated: CATSDELGVGYTF.

This clonotype was seen at least ten times. The chain couples TRBV28 to TRBJ1-3; D is possibly TRBD1 (6 bases). This CDR3 spans 17 amino acids. Trimming took 8 bases from V and 3 from J, leaving 23 bases between them. Per germline, CDR1 MDHEN and CDR2 SYDVKM. For the CDR3, the DNA is TGTGCCAGCTTGGTCCCACCTGACAGGCCGGGTGGAAACACCATATATTTT. Translation gives CASLVPPDRPGGNTIYF.

This clonotype appeared a few times. This chain uses TRBV19 with TRBJ1-2; the D gene is possibly TRBD1 (5 bases). The germline gives CDR1 LNHDA, CDR2 SQIVND (reference sequence). V was pared by 5 bases and J by 4 bases, with 11 bases between. This CDR3 has 13 residues. The CDR3 sequence: CASSPRQLYGYTF. In nucleotides, the CDR3 is TGTGCCAGTAGTCCCCGACAGCTCTATGGCTACACCTTC.